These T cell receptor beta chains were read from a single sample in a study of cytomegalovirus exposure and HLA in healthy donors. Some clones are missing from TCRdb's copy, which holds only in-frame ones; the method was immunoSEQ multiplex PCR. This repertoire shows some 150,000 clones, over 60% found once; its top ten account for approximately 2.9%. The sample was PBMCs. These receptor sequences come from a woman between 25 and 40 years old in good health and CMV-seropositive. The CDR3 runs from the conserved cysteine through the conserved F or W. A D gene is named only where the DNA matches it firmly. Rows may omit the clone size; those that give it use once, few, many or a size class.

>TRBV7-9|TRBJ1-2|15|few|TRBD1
TGTGCCAGCAGCTTGTGGACAGGGGCCTCCTATGGCTACACCTTC
CASSLWTGASYGYTF
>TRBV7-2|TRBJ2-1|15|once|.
TGTGCCAGCAGTTCGCAGGGGGGTTCCTACAATGAGCAGTTCTTC
CASSSQGGSYNEQFF
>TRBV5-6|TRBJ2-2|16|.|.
TGTGCCAGCAGCCCTCTGGTAGGGCAGGGTACCGGGGAGCTGTTTTTT
CASSPLVGQGTGELFF
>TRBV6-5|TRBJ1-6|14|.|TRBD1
TGTGCCAGTAGTTACTCGGGACAGAATTCACCCCTCCACTTT
CASSYSGQNSPLHF
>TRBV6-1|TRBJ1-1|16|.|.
TGTGCCAGCAGTGAGGTAGGCAGGGTGGTGAACACTGAAGCTTTCTTT
CASSEVGRVVNTEAFF
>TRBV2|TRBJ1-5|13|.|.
TGTGCCAGCACCCCCTGGGCAAATCAGCCCCAGCATTTT
CASTPWANQPQHF
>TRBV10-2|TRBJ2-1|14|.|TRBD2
TGCGCCAGCAGTATAGCGGGAGGTTACAATGAGCAGTTCTTC
CASSIAGGYNEQFF
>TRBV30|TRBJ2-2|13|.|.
TGTGCCTGGAGTGTCAGGGGTCCCGGGGAGCTGTTTTTT
CAWSVRGPGELFF
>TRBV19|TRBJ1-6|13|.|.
TGTGCCACCTCCGGAGGGTATAATTCACCCCTCCACTTT
CATSGGYNSPLHF
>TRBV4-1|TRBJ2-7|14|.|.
TGCGCCAGCAAAACACTAGTCACCTCCTACGAGCAGTACTTC
CASKTLVTSYEQYF
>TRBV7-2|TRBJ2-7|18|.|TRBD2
TGTGCCAGCAGCTTAGCTAGGACTAGCGGGGGGCGTCTGGGAGAGCAGTACTTC
CASSLARTSGGRLGEQYF
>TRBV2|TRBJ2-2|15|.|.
TGTGCCAGCAGCGGAAGGACTAAACCCACCGGGGAGCTGTTTTTT
CASSGRTKPTGELFF
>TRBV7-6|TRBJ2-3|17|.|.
TGTGCCAGCAGCCGGCGAAACAGGGAACGGGTCACAGATACGCAGTATTTT
CASSRRNRERVTDTQYF
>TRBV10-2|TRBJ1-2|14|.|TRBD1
TGCGCCAGCAGCGCAAACCGGGACAGCTATGGCTACACCTTC
CASSANRDSYGYTF
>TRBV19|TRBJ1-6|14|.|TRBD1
TGTGCCAGTAGATACAGGGGCAGATCTTCACCCCTCCACTTT
CASRYRGRSSPLHF
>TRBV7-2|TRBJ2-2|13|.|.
TGTGCCAGCAGCTTATCAGGGGCCGGGGAGCTGTTTTTT
CASSLSGAGELFF
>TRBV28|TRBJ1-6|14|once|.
TGTGCCAGCGGCCCGTACTCAAGCGGTTCACCCCTCCACTTT
CASGPYSSGSPLHF
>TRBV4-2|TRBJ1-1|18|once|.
TGTGCCAGCAGCCCCCGAAACGGTGCCGGGAGGATGAACACTGAAGCTTTCTTT
CASSPRNGAGRMNTEAFF
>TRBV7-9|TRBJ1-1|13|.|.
TGTGCCAGCAGCCAACAGGGGAACACTGAAGCTTTCTTT
CASSQQGNTEAFF
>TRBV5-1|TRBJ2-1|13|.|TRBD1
TGCGCCAGCAGCCCCGACAGGGTCAATGAGCAGTTCTTC
CASSPDRVNEQFF
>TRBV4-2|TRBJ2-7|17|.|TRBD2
TGTGCCAGCAGCCAAGAAAATGTCGGGACTAGCGGGGTCGAGCAGTACTTC
CASSQENVGTSGVEQYF
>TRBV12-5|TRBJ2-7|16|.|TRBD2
TGTGCTAGTGGTTTGGCCCCTCCCACTAGCGAGTACGAGCAGTACTTC
CASGLAPPTSEYEQYF
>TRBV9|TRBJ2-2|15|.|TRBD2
TGTGCCAGCAGCCCTAGCGGGGGGGCGACCGGGGAGCTGTTTTTT
CASSPSGGATGELFF
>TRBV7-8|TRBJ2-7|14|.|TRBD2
TGTGCCAGCAGCTGGGGAGCGGGAGGGGGCGAGCAGTACTTC
CASSWGAGGGEQYF
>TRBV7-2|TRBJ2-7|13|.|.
TGTGCCAGCAGCTTAGACGGGACCTACGAGCAGTACTTC
CASSLDGTYEQYF